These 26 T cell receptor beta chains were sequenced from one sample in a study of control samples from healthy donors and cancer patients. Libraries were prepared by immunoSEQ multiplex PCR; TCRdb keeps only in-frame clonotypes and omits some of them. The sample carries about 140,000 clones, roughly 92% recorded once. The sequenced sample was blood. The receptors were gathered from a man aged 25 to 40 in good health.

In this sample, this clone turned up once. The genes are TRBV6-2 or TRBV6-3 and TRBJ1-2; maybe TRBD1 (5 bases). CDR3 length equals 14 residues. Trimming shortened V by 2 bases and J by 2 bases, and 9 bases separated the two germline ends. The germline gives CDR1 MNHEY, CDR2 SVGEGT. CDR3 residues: CASSYRGINYGYTF. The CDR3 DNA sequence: TGTGCCAGCAGTTACAGGGGAATCAACTATGGCTACACCTTC.

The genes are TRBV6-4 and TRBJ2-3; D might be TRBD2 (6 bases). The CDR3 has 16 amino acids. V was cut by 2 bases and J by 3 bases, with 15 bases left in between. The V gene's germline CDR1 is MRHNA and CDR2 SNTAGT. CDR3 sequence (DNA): TGTGCCAGCAGTGACGGTGGCGGGGCGGGAACAGATACGCAGTATTTT. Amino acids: CASSDGGGAGTDTQYF.

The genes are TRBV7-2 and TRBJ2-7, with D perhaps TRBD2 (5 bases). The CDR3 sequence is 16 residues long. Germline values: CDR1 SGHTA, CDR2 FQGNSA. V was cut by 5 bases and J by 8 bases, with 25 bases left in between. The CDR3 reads CASSIPQMAGSEKQYF. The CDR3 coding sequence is TGTGCCAGCAGCATACCCCAAATGGCGGGTTCAGAGAAGCAGTACTTC.

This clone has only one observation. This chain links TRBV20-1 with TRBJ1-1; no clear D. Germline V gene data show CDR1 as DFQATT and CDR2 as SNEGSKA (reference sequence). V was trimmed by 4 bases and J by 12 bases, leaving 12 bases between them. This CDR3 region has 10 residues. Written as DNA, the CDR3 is TGCAGTGCTACCGCCGTGGAATCTTTCTTT. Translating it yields CSATAVESFF.

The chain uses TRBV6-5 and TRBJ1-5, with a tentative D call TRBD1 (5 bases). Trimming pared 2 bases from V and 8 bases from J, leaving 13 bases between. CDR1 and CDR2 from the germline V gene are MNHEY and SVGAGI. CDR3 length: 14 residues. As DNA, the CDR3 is TGTGCCAGCAGTTACCGTGCAGGGCGGGAGCCCCAGCATTTT. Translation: CASSYRAGREPQHF.

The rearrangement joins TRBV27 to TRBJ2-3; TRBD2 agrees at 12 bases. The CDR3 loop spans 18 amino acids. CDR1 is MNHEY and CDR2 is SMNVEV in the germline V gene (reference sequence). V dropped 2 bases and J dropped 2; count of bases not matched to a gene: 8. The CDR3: CASSLRIGTSGYTDTQYF. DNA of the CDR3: TGTGCCAGCAGTTTAAGAATTGGGACTAGCGGGTACACAGATACGCAGTATTTT.

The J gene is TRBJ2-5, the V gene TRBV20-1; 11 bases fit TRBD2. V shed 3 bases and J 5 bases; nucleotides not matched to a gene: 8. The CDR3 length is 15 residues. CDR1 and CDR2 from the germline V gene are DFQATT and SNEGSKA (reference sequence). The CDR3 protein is CSASLPSGRMETQYF. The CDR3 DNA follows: TGCAGTGCTAGTCTGCCTAGCGGGAGGATGGAGACCCAGTACTTC.

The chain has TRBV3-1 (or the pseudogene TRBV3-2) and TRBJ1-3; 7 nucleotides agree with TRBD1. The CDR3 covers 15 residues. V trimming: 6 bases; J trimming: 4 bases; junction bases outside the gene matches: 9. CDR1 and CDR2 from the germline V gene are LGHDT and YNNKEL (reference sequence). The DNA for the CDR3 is TGTGCCAGCAGTAACTCACAGGGGACGGGAAACACCATATATTTT. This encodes CASSNSQGTGNTIYF.

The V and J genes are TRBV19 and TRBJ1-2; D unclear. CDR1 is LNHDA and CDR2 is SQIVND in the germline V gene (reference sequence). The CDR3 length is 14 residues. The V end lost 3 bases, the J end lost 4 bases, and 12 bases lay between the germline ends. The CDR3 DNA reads TGTGCCAGTAGTATCGGGATCGGTAGCTATGGCTACACCTTC. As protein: CASSIGIGSYGYTF.

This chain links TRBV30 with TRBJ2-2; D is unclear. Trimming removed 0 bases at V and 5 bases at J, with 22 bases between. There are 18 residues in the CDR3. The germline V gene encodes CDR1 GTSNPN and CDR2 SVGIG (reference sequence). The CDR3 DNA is TGTGCCTGGAGTGTACTACGGGTTGGCACTCTGGGAACCGGGGAGCTGTTTTTT. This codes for CAWSVLRVGTLGTGELFF.

The CDR3 spells CAISAGTLRVNEKLFF. Written as DNA, the CDR3 is TGTGCCATCAGTGCCGGGACTCTCCGTGTTAATGAAAAACTGTTTTTT. The chain links TRBV10-3 to TRBJ1-4, with D perhaps matching TRBD1 (5 bases). Trimming shortened V by 4 bases and J by 4 bases, and 16 bases separated the two germline ends. Germline CDR1 is ENHRY and CDR2 is SYGVKD. This CDR3 has 16 residues.

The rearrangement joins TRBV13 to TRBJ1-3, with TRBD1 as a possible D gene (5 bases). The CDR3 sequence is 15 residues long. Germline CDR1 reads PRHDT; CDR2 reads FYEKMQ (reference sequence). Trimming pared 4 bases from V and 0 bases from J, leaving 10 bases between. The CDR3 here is CASSSTRGSGNTIYF. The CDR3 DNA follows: TGTGCCAGCAGCTCAACGAGGGGCTCTGGAAACACCATATATTTT.

Here the CDR3 reads CASSPGTWRGETQYF. CDR3 nucleotides: TGCGCCAGCAGCCCAGGGACTTGGAGGGGGGAGACCCAGTACTTC. This chain joins TRBV5-1 and TRBJ2-5; the D call may be TRBD1 or TRBD2 (6 bases each). The CDR3 runs 15 residues. V lost 4 bases to trimming and J lost 5 bases, with 18 bases between them. Germline V gene lookup returns CDR1 SGHRS and CDR2 YFSETQ.

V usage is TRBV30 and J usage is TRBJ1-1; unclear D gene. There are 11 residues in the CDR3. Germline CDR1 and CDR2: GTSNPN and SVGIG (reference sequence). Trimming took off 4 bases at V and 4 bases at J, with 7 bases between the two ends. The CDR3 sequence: CAWKGGTEAFF. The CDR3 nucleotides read TGTGCCTGGAAGGGTGGCACTGAAGCTTTCTTT.

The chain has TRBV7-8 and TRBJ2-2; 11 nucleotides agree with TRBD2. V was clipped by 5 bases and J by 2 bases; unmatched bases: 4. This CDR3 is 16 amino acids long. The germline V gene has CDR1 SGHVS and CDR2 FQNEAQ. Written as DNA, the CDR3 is TGTGCCAGCAGCCTAACTAGCGGGGGCAACACCGGGGAGCTGTTTTTT. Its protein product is CASSLTSGGNTGELFF. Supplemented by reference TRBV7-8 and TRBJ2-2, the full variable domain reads GAGVSQSPRYKVAKRGQDVALRCDPISGHVSLFWYQQALGQGPEFLTYFQNEAQLDKSGLPSDRFFAERPEGSVSTLKIQRTQQEDSAVYLCASSLTSGGNTGELFFGEGSRLTVL.

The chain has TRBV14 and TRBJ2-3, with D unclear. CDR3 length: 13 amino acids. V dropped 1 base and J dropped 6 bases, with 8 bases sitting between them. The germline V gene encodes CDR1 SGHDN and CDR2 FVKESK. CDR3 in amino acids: CASSQVLRDTQYF. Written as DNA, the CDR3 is TGTGCCAGCAGCCAAGTGTTGAGGGATACGCAGTATTTT.

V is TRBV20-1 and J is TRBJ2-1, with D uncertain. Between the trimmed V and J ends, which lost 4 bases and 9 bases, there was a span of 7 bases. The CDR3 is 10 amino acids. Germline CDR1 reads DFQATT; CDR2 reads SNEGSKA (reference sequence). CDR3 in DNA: TGCAGTGCTATGCTTCGTGAGCAGTTCTTC. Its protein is CSAMLREQFF.

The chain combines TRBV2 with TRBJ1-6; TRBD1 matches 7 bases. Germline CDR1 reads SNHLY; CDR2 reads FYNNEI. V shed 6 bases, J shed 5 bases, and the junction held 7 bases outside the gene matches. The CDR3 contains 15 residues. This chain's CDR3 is CASSYSGTDNSPLHF. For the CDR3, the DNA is TGTGCCAGCAGCTACTCCGGGACAGATAATTCACCCCTCCACTTT. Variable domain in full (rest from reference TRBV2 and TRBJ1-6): EPEVTQTPSHQVTQMGQEVILRCVPISNHLYFYWYRQILGQKVEFLVSFYNNEISEKSEIFDDQFSVERPDGSNFTLKIRSTKLEDSAMYFCASSYSGTDNSPLHFGNGTRLTVT.

The CDR3 spells CASSYAGLSYNEQFF. For the CDR3, the DNA is TGTGCCAGCAGTTACGCGGGGTTATCCTACAATGAGCAGTTCTTC. The chain combines TRBV6-2 or TRBV6-3 with TRBJ2-1; D might be TRBD2 (6 bases). CDR1 MNHEY and CDR2 SVGEGT come from the germline V gene. Trimming left V 2 bases short and J 1 base short, with 9 bases between. This CDR3 is built from 15 residues.

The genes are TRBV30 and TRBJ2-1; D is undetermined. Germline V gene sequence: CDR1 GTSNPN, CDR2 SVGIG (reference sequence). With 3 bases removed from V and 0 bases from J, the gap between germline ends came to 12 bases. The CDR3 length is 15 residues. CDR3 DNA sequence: TGTGCCTGGAGCCCCGAGGCTAGCTCCTACAATGAGCAGTTCTTC. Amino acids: CAWSPEASSYNEQFF.

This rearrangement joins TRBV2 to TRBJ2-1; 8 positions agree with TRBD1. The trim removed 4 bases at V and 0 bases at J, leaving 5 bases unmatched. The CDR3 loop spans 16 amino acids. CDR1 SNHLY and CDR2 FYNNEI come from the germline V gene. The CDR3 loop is CASSASRGHSYNEQFF. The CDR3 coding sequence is TGTGCCAGCAGTGCCAGCAGGGGGCACTCCTACAATGAGCAGTTCTTC.

CDR3 sequence (DNA): TGTGCCAGCATCTCCCCGACTAGCGGGATATACAATGAGCAGTTCTTC. Its protein product is CASISPTSGIYNEQFF. This chain joins TRBV28 and TRBJ2-1; 11 nucleotides align to TRBD2. V gave up 7 bases and J gave up 4 bases; unmatched junction bases: 9. Per germline, CDR1 MDHEN and CDR2 SYDVKM. This CDR3 contains 16 residues.

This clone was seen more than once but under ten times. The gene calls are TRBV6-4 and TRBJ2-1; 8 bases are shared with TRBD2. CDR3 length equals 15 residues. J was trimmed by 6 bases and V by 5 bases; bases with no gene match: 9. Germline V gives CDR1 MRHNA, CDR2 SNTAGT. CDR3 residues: CASSPVSGTGNEQFF. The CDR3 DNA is TGTGCCAGCAGTCCGGTTAGCGGGACGGGCAATGAGCAGTTCTTC.

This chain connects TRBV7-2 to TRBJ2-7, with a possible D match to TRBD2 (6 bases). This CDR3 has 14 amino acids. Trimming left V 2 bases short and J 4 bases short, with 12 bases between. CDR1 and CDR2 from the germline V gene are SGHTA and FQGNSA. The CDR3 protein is CASSLRRDVYEQYF. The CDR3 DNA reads TGTGCCAGCAGCTTACGGCGGGATGTGTACGAGCAGTACTTC.

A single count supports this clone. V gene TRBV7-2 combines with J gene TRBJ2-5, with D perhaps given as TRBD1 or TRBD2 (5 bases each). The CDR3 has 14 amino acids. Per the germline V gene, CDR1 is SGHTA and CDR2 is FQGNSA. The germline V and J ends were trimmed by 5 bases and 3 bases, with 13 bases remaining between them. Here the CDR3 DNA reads TGTGCCAGCAGCCTGGGACGGAGAAAAGAGACCCAGTACTTC. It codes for CASSLGRRKETQYF.

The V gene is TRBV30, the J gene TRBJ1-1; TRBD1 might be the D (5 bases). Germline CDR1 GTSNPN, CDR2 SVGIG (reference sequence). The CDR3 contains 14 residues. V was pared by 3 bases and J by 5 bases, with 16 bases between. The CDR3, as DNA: TGTGCCTGGAGGACTGCAGGGAGATGGACTGAAGCTTTCTTT. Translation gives CAWRTAGRWTEAFF.